One sample yielded the 21 T cell receptor beta chains listed below, sequenced in a study of blood T cells in healthy people across ages. A second PCR, run for 7 to 11 cycles, used a sample-barcoded 5' primer plus a J-beta primer mix. One entry per CDR3 protein, called by TCRdb with MiXCR from the 5' RACE reads. Here the sample spans about 1,600,000 distinct CDR3 sequences, approximately 38% being singletons. Material: blood. These receptors were taken from a woman in her late teens or twenties in good health.

The J gene is TRBJ2-4, the V gene TRBV6-5, with 8 bases fitting TRBD2. There are 15 residues in the CDR3. The germline CDR1 and CDR2 sequences are MNHEY and SVGAGI. J gave up 7 bases and V 6 bases, and 11 bases lay outside the gene matches. Written as DNA, the CDR3 is TGTGCCAGCAGGTCACGGGCGGGGGGAGAGAACATTCAGTACTTC. Amino acid sequence: CASRSRAGGENIQYF.

The CDR3 region has the DNA TGTGCCAGCACCACTTATGACTATGGCTACACCTTC. Translation: CASTTYDYGYTF. The genes are TRBV5-6 and TRBJ1-2; D gene unclear. The V and J ends lost 6 bases and 3 bases respectively, with 9 bases between them. In germline, CDR1 is SGHDT, CDR2 YYEEEE. The CDR3 extends over 12 amino acids.

V is TRBV27 and J is TRBJ2-1; D possibly uses TRBD1 or TRBD2 (5 bases each). The germline V and J ends were trimmed by 4 bases and 13 bases, with 17 bases remaining between them. This CDR3 is built from 13 residues. Germline V lookup: CDR1 MNHEY, CDR2 SMNVEV (reference sequence). CDR3 in DNA: TGTGCCAGCAGTTCTTCAAACTACGGGACCCAGTTCTTC. It yields the protein CASSSSNYGTQFF.

V usage is TRBV15 and J usage is TRBJ2-7; D unresolved. The CDR3 spans 13 residues. Germline V gene data show CDR1 as LNHNV and CDR2 as YYDKDF (reference sequence). V gave up 0 bases and J gave up 5 bases, with 8 bases separating them. The CDR3: CATSRDPKNEQYF. The CDR3 region has the DNA TGTGCCACCAGCAGAGATCCCAAGAACGAGCAGTACTTC.

This clonotype was picked up a small number of times. The chain combines TRBV10-3 with TRBJ2-3; 9 bases line up with TRBD2. There are 15 residues in the CDR3. Germline V gene data show CDR1 as ENHRY and CDR2 as SYGVKD. Trimming took 6 bases from V and 4 from J; bases not matched to a gene: 8. DNA for the CDR3: TGTGCCATCAGGGACGGACTAGCGATGGCAGATACGCAGTATTTT. It specifies CAIRDGLAMADTQYF.

The chain carries TRBV6-1 and TRBJ2-1; 12 nucleotides agree with TRBD2. CDR3 size: 16 residues. Germline V gene data show CDR1 as MNHNS and CDR2 as SASEGT. The ends lost 3 bases at V and 7 bases at J; junction bases unmatched: 7. The CDR3 DNA reads TGTGCCAGCAGTGAGGTCCCCGGGACTAGCGGGAATGAGCAGTTCTTC. Its translation is CASSEVPGTSGNEQFF.

V is TRBV11-2 and J is TRBJ2-5; 8 nucleotides align to TRBD1. V lost 4 bases and J lost 5; bases outside the gene matches: 12. Germline values: CDR1 SGHAT, CDR2 FQNNGV. There are 16 residues in the CDR3. In nucleotides, the CDR3 is TGTGCCAGCAGCTCTAATCCAGACAGGGGCAGGGAGACCCAGTACTTC. Protein product: CASSSNPDRGRETQYF.

This clonotype was observed a few times. The chain joins TRBV5-6 to TRBJ2-6; TRBD1 matches at 8 bases. The CDR3 covers 15 residues. The trim removed 4 bases at V and 8 bases at J, leaving 8 bases unmatched. In germline, CDR1 is SGHDT, CDR2 YYEEEE. The CDR3 coding sequence is TGTGCCAGCAGCACCCGACAGGGGTTTTCCAACGTCCTGACTTTC. Its translation: CASSTRQGFSNVLTF.

This clonotype was picked up a small number of times. The chain joins TRBV7-2 to TRBJ2-7; D call uncertain. V was shortened by 1 base and J by 1 base, with 11 bases between the two germline ends. Germline V gene sequence: CDR1 SGHTA, CDR2 FQGNSA. The CDR3 sequence is 15 residues long. CDR3 sequence: CASSLDYAGSYEQYF. The CDR3 bases are TGTGCCAGCAGCTTAGATTATGCTGGATCCTACGAGCAGTACTTC.

This chain connects TRBV9 to TRBJ2-1; TRBD2 matches at 7 bases. CDR3 length: 14 amino acids. In germline, CDR1 is SGDLS, CDR2 YYNGEE. The V and J ends lost 0 bases and 6 bases, in that order; junction bases with no gene match: 3. The CDR3 region has the DNA TGTGCCAGCAGCGTAGGGCGGGAGCGCAATGAGCAGTTCTTC. This encodes CASSVGRERNEQFF.

The genes are TRBV6-1 and TRBJ2-3; TRBD2 agrees at 12 bases. This CDR3 spans 16 amino acids. Germline CDR1 is MNHNS and CDR2 is SASEGT. V gave up 5 bases and J gave up 3 bases; unmatched junction bases: 6. CDR3 sequence reads: CASSRTSGVRTDTQYF. CDR3 in DNA: TGTGCCAGCAGTAGGACTAGCGGGGTTAGGACAGATACGCAGTATTTT.

This chain connects TRBV12-3 or TRBV12-4 to TRBJ2-5; tentative D call: TRBD2 (5 bases). Trimming cost V 7 bases and J 11 bases, with 17 bases left between them. The CDR3 sequence is 12 residues long. CDR3 in DNA: TGTGCCAGCAACAGACCCGGAGGTGAGCAGTACTTC. Translated, it gives CASNRPGGEQYF.

The table lists this clonotype with a count of one. The CDR3 sequence: CASTAGQVYNEQYF. The DNA of the CDR3 is TGTGCCAGCACCGCCGGACAGGTCTACAATGAGCAGTACTTC. The rearrangement links TRBV7-9 to TRBJ2-7; 7 bases agree with TRBD1. V lost 7 bases to trimming and J lost 7 bases; unmatched junction nucleotides: 13. The CDR3 is made up of 14 amino acids. Germline V CDR1 and CDR2: SEHNR, FQNEAQ (reference sequence).

The rearrangement uses TRBV6-6 and TRBJ2-3, with TRBD1 as a possible D gene (5 bases). V shed 2 bases and J shed 4 bases, with 7 bases lying between them. The CDR3 length is 13 residues. Looked up from germline, CDR1 is MNHNY and CDR2 is SVGAGI (reference sequence). The CDR3 loop reads CASSYTGADTQYF. The CDR3 DNA reads as TGTGCCAGCAGTTACACAGGAGCAGATACGCAGTATTTT.

This clonotype was picked up a small number of times. The CDR3 region has the DNA TGTGCCAGCAGCCCCTACTCCGGGACAGGACTGGATGATTTCTTT. This gives the protein CASSPYSGTGLDDFF. The chain has TRBV7-2 and TRBJ1-1; TRBD1 matches 8 bases. CDR1 and CDR2 (germline): SGHTA, FQGNSA. After removal of 5 bases from V and 13 bases from J, the junction contained 18 bases not matched to a gene. This CDR3 is 15 amino acids long.

This clonotype has just one count. This chain joins TRBV19 and TRBJ2-7; D ambiguous. Trimming took 5 bases from V and 7 from J, leaving 15 bases between them. The germline CDR1 and CDR2 sequences are LNHDA and SQIVND (reference sequence). This CDR3 spans 13 amino acids. The CDR3 bases are TGTGCCAGTAGTCCCAATCGAAGGAATGAGCAGTACTTC. Translated: CASSPNRRNEQYF.

The rearrangement uses TRBV7-2 and TRBJ2-1; D is unresolved. CDR1 SGHTA and CDR2 FQGNSA come from the germline V gene. The CDR3 runs to 15 residues. The V and J ends lost 6 bases and 6 bases respectively, with 18 bases between them. CDR3 region: CASRFDRLYRNEQFF. The CDR3 region has the DNA TGTGCCAGCAGATTCGACCGATTATATCGCAATGAGCAGTTCTTC.

The rearrangement joins TRBV12-3 or TRBV12-4 to TRBJ2-5, with D tentatively TRBD1 or TRBD2 (5 bases each). Trimming pared 2 bases from V and 7 bases from J, leaving 14 bases between. The CDR3 length is 14 residues. CDR3 loop: CASSLSVRGRTQYF. CDR3 bases: TGTGCCAGCAGTTTAAGTGTAAGGGGACGGACCCAGTACTTC.

The V and J genes are TRBV27 and TRBJ2-7, with 9 positions matching TRBD1. The germline gives CDR1 MNHEY, CDR2 SMNVEV (reference sequence). After removal of 6 bases from V and 2 bases from J, the junction contained 11 bases not matched to a gene. The CDR3 is made up of 16 amino acids. The CDR3: CASSRLMGQGTYEQYF. In DNA, the CDR3 is TGTGCCAGCAGCAGACTAATGGGACAGGGTACCTACGAGCAGTACTTC.

The rearrangement uses TRBV3-1 and TRBJ1-4; no clear D gene. The CDR3 length is 15 residues. V was trimmed by 0 bases and J by 1 base, leaving 6 bases between them. The germline V gene has CDR1 LGHDT and CDR2 YNNKEL (reference sequence). The DNA of the CDR3 is TGTGCCAGCAGCCAAGAGGAGGGAACTAATGAAAAACTGTTTTTT. Its translation is CASSQEEGTNEKLFF. Using reference TRBV3-1 and TRBJ1-4 for the parts outside the CDR3, the full variable domain is DTAVSQTPKYLVTQMGNDKSIKCEQNLGHDTMYWYKQDSKKFLKIMFSYNNKELIINETVPNRFSPKSPDKAHLNLHINSLELGDSAVYFCASSQEEGTNEKLFFGSGTQLSVL.

The chain has TRBV19 and TRBJ2-2, with a weak D call TRBD2 (6 bases). Between the trimmed V and J ends, which lost 3 bases and 6 bases, there was a span of 17 bases. The CDR3 covers 16 residues. The germline gives CDR1 LNHDA, CDR2 SQIVND (reference sequence). CDR3: CASSMWGVRPPGELFF. The CDR3 DNA is TGTGCCAGTAGTATGTGGGGGGTGAGACCCCCCGGGGAGCTGTTTTTT. The complete variable domain, with remaining parts taken from reference TRBV19 and TRBJ2-2, reads DGGITQSPKYLFRKEGQNVTLSCEQNLNHDAMYWYRQDPGQGLRLIYYSQIVNDFQKGDIAEGYSVSREKKESFPLTVTSAQKNPTAFYLCASSMWGVRPPGELFFGEGSRLTVL.